These 11 T cell receptor beta chains originate from one sample sequenced in a study of blood T cell repertoires in COVID-19. Method: immunoSEQ multiplex PCR; TCRdb's copy keeps in-frame clones and lacks some. The data show approximately 300,000 clones, with about four fifths seen just once and approximately 15% held by the top ten. The material sequenced was peripheral blood. The receptors come from a person aged 65 to 79 with COVID-19, enrolled during active disease.

This clone has a handful of counts. The V gene is TRBV5-1, the J gene TRBJ2-1, with 8 bases matching TRBD1. The CDR3 spans 15 residues. The V gene's germline CDR1 is SGHRS and CDR2 YFSETQ. Trimming took 2 bases from V and 4 from J; bases not matched to a gene: 5. CDR3 loop: CASSLPGQAYNEQFF. The CDR3 nucleotides read TGCGCCAGCAGCTTACCGGGACAGGCTTACAATGAGCAGTTCTTC.

The chain links TRBV7-9 to TRBJ1-1; D gene ambiguous. Per germline, CDR1 SEHNR and CDR2 FQNEAQ (reference sequence). The CDR3 contains 13 residues. Trimming removed 5 bases at V and 1 base at J, with 8 bases between. For the CDR3, the DNA is TGTGCCAGCAGCCCCCGACAGAACACTGAAGCTTTCTTT. This encodes CASSPRQNTEAFF. Looking up the rest from reference TRBV7-9 and TRBJ1-1 gives the full variable domain: DTGVSQNPRHKITKRGQNVTFRCDPISEHNRLYWYRQTLGQGPEFLTYFQNEAQLEKSRLLSDRFSAERPKGSFSTLEIQRTEQGDSAMYLCASSPRQNTEAFFGQGTRLTVV.

The chain is built from TRBV19 and TRBJ1-4, with D maybe TRBD1 (5 bases). Per germline, CDR1 LNHDA and CDR2 SQIVND (reference sequence). The CDR3 consists of 17 residues. V dropped 6 bases and J dropped 14 bases, with 31 bases sitting between them. The CDR3 region has the DNA TGTGCCAGTAGCTCGGACATTTTAGGCAGCGTCATTTCACGGCTGTTTTTT. It translates to CASSSDILGSVISRLFF.

The rearrangement joins TRBV28 to TRBJ1-1; D possibly corresponds to TRBD1 (5 bases). Trimming removed 6 bases at V and 1 base at J, with 15 bases between. This CDR3 is built from 15 residues. Per the germline V gene, CDR1 is MDHEN and CDR2 is SYDVKM. The CDR3 sequence: CASRPPPQGNTEAFF. Written as DNA, the CDR3 is TGTGCCAGCAGACCCCCTCCCCAGGGGAACACTGAAGCTTTCTTT.

This chain links TRBV19 with TRBJ1-5; 9 bases are shared with TRBD1. This CDR3 is 17 amino acids long. Germline V CDR1 and CDR2: LNHDA, SQIVND (reference sequence). J gave up 1 base and V 3 bases, and 7 bases lay outside the gene matches. CDR3 sequence reads: CASSIMGQGTSNQPQHF. CDR3 DNA: TGTGCCAGTAGTATTATGGGACAGGGTACGAGCAATCAGCCCCAGCATTTT. The full variable domain, its missing parts supplied by reference TRBV19 and TRBJ1-5, is DGGITQSPKYLFRKEGQNVTLSCEQNLNHDAMYWYRQDPGQGLRLIYYSQIVNDFQKGDIAEGYSVSREKKESFPLTVTSAQKNPTAFYLCASSIMGQGTSNQPQHFGDGTRLSIL.

This sequence joins TRBV2 and TRBJ1-2; D call uncertain. V was clipped by 7 bases and J by 3 bases, with 9 bases between them. The CDR3 totals 12 residues. The germline gives CDR1 SNHLY, CDR2 FYNNEI. The CDR3 loop is CASNLGDYGYTF. DNA for the CDR3: TGTGCCAGCAATCTAGGTGACTATGGCTACACCTTC.

The chain is built from TRBV28 and TRBJ1-6; possibly TRBD1 for D (5 bases). With 6 bases removed from V and 14 bases from J, the gap between germline ends came to 17 bases. CDR1 is MDHEN, CDR2 SYDVKM, per germline. The length of the CDR3 is 13 residues. In DNA, the CDR3 is TGTGCCAGCAGCCTGTTAGGGGCCCGGGCCCTCCACTTT. Translated: CASSLLGARALHF.

This clone turned up a few times. The genes are TRBV2 and TRBJ1-6; TRBD1 is a possible D gene (5 bases). The CDR3 extends over 14 amino acids. V lost 6 bases to trimming and J lost 6 bases, with 12 bases between them. The germline CDR1 and CDR2 sequences are SNHLY and FYNNEI. DNA for the CDR3: TGTGCCAGCAGCCTAGGGGTTCGTAATTCACCCCTCCACTTT. Translated, it gives CASSLGVRNSPLHF.

The chain recombines TRBV24-1 with TRBJ2-7, with 7 bases matching TRBD1. The CDR3 runs 15 residues. Unmatched junction bases numbered 7, after V lost 4 bases and J lost 2 bases. Germline lookup yields CDR1 KGHDR and CDR2 SFDVKD. As DNA, the CDR3 is TGTGCCACCAGTGACAGACAGGGAAATACCTACGAGCAGTACTTC. Translated, it gives CATSDRQGNTYEQYF.

V usage is TRBV9 and J usage is TRBJ1-3, with 8 bases identical to TRBD1. Unmatched junction bases numbered 4, after V lost 3 bases and J lost 2 bases. Germline CDR1 and CDR2: SGDLS and YYNGEE. This CDR3 is built from 15 residues. Written as DNA, the CDR3 is TGTGCCAGCAGCGAAACAGGGGGTACTGGAAACACCATATATTTT. Translating gives CASSETGGTGNTIYF.

This sequence joins TRBV7-2 and TRBJ2-7, with D possibly matching TRBD2 (5 bases). This CDR3 region has 14 residues. V shed 5 bases and J shed 9 bases, with 20 bases lying between them. Germline lookup yields CDR1 SGHTA and CDR2 FQGNSA. CDR3 protein: CASSLSPSPGVQYF. CDR3 nucleotides: TGTGCCAGCAGCCTCAGTCCCTCGCCCGGGGTGCAGTACTTC. The full variable domain, completed using reference TRBV7-2 and TRBJ2-7, is GAGVSQSPSNKVTEKGKDVELRCDPISGHTALYWYRQSLGQGLEFLIYFQGNSAPDKSGLPSDRFSAERTGGSVSTLTIQRTQQEDSAVYLCASSLSPSPGVQYFGPGTRLTVT.